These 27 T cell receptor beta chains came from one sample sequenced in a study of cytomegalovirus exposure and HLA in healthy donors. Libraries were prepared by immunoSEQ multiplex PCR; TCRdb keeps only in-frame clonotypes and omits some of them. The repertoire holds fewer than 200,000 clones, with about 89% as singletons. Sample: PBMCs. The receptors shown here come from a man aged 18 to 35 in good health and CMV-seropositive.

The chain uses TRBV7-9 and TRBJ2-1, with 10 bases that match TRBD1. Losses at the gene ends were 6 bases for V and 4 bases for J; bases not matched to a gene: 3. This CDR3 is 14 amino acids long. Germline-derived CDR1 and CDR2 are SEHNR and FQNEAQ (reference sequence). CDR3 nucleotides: TGTGCCAGCAGTCCGGGACAGGGGTACAATGAGCAGTTCTTC. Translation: CASSPGQGYNEQFF.

CDR3 sequence reads: CASSFSEERGKYEQYF. The CDR3, as DNA: TGTGCCAGCAGCTTCTCCGAGGAAAGGGGGAAATACGAGCAGTACTTC. The chain combines TRBV5-5 with TRBJ2-7; weak D call: TRBD1 (6 bases). Germline V gives CDR1 SGHKS, CDR2 YYEKEE (reference sequence). V gave up 2 bases and J gave up 4 bases, with 19 bases separating them. This CDR3 is built from 16 residues.

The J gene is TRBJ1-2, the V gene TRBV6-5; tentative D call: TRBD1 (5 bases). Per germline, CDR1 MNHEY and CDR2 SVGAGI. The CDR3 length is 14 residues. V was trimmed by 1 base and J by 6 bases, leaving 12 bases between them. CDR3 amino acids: CASSYYRGGDGYTF. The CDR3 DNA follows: TGTGCCAGCAGTTACTATCGGGGGGGAGATGGCTACACCTTC.

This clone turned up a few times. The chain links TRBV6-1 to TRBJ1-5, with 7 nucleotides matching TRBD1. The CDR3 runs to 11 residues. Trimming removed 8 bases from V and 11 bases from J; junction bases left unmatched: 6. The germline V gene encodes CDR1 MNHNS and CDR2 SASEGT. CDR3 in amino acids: CASEQGKAQHF. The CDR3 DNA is TGTGCCAGCGAACAGGGGAAGGCCCAGCATTTT.

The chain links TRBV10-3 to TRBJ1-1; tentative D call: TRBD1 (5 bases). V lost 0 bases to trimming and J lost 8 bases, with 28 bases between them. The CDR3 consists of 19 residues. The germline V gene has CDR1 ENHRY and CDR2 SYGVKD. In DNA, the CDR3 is TGTGCCATCAGTGAGTCGGTTCAGTCCAGCTGGGGCCGACACCAAGAAGCTTTCTTT. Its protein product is CAISESVQSSWGRHQEAFF.

The CDR3 is CASSLIQGDGYTF. DNA for the CDR3: TGCGCCAGCAGCTTGATTCAGGGCGATGGCTACACCTTC. The chain has TRBV5-1 and TRBJ1-2, with D tentatively TRBD1 (5 bases). Per the germline V gene, CDR1 is SGHRS and CDR2 is YFSETQ. The ends were cut back, 1 base at V and 6 bases at J, with 10 bases in the middle. This CDR3 is 13 amino acids long.

The CDR3 bases are TGCGCCAGCAGCTTGGATCGGGTTACTGAAGCTTTCTTT. This gives the protein CASSLDRVTEAFF. The chain employs TRBV5-1 and TRBJ1-1, with no clear D. The V gene lost 0 bases and the J gene lost 5 bases, with 8 bases spanning the gap. CDR1 is SGHRS, CDR2 YFSETQ, per germline. The CDR3 runs 13 residues.

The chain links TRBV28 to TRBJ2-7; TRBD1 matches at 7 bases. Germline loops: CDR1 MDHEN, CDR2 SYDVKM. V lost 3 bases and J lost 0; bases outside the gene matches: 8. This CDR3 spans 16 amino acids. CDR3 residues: CASSFDATGSSYEQYF. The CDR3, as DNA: TGTGCCAGCAGTTTCGATGCGACAGGGTCCTCCTACGAGCAGTACTTC.

This CDR3 is CASRRSGGYYNEQFF. The DNA of the CDR3 is TGTGCCAGCAGACGCTCAGGGGGATACTACAATGAGCAGTTCTTC. This chain connects TRBV27 to TRBJ2-1, with 7 bases that match TRBD1. The CDR3 is 15 amino acids. Germline V gene lookup returns CDR1 MNHEY and CDR2 SMNVEV (reference sequence). Trimming removed 6 bases from V and 3 bases from J; junction bases left unmatched: 8.

The CDR3 DNA reads TGTGCCAGCAGTCGGACAGGGGGTCAGCCCCAGCATTTT. This gives the protein CASSRTGGQPQHF. The J gene is TRBJ1-5, the V gene TRBV6-4; 10 bases align to TRBD1. After removal of 5 bases from V and 6 bases from J, the junction contained 1 base not matched to a gene. Germline CDR1 reads MRHNA; CDR2 reads SNTAGT. The CDR3 spans 13 residues.

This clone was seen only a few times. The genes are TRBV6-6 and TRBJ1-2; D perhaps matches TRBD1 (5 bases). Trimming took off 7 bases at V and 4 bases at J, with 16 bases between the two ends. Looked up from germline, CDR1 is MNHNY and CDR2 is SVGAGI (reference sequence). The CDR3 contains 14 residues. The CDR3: CASTGTLGGYGYTF. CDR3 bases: TGTGCCAGCACCGGGACCCTCGGGGGCTATGGCTACACCTTC.

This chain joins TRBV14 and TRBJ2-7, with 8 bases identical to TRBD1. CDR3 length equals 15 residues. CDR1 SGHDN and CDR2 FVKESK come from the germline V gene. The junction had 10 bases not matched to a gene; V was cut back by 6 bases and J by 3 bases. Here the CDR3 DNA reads TGTGCCAGCAGGCTAACCGGACAGGGAGACTACGAGCAGTACTTC. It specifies CASRLTGQGDYEQYF.

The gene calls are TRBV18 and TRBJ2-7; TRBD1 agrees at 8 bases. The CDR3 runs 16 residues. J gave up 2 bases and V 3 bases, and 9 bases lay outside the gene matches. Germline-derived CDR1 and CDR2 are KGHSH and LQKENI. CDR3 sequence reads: CASSPGRQGATYEQYF. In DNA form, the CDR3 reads TGTGCCAGCTCACCCGGCCGGCAGGGGGCAACCTACGAGCAGTACTTC.

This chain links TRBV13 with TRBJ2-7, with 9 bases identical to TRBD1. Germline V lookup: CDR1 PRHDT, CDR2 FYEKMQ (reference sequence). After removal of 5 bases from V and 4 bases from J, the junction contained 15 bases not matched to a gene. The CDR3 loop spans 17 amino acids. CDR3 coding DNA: TGTGCCAGCAGCCTTTCCCAGGACAGGGGAAAGAAGTACGAGCAGTACTTC. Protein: CASSLSQDRGKKYEQYF.

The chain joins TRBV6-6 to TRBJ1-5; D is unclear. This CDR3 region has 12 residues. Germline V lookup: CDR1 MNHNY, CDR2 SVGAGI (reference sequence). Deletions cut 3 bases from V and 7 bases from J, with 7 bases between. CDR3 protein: CASSYDGQPQHF. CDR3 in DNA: TGTGCCAGCAGTTATGACGGGCAGCCCCAGCATTTT.

The CDR3 protein is CASSLLGGLQSPLHF. In DNA, the CDR3 is TGTGCCAGCAGCCTATTAGGGGGCTTACAATCACCCCTCCACTTT. This chain links TRBV5-6 with TRBJ1-6; the match to TRBD1 covers 7 bases. The CDR3 runs to 15 residues. Trimming removed 4 bases from V and 10 bases from J; junction bases left unmatched: 11. CDR1 is SGHDT, CDR2 YYEEEE, per germline.

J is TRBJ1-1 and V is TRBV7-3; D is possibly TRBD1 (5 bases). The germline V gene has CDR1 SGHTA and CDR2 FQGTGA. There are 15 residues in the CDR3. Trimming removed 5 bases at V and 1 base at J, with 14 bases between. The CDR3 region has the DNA TGTGCCAGCAGCCCCACGGCGGGGCCGAACACTGAAGCTTTCTTT. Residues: CASSPTAGPNTEAFF.

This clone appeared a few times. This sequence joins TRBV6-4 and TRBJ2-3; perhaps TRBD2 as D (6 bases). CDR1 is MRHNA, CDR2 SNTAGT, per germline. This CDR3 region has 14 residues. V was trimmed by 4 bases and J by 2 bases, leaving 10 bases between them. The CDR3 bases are TGTGCCAGCAGTGGGCGGGGTGACACAGATACGCAGTATTTT. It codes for CASSGRGDTDTQYF.

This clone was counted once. The CDR3, as DNA: TGTGCCAGCAGCTTGAAGGCAGGGATGCAGTTCTTC. This encodes CASSLKAGMQFF. This chain links TRBV5-6 with TRBJ2-1, with a weak D call TRBD1 (5 bases). Looked up from germline, CDR1 is SGHDT and CDR2 is YYEEEE. CDR3 length: 12 residues. Trimming took 1 base from V and 12 from J, leaving 11 bases between them. The full variable domain, completed using reference TRBV5-6 and TRBJ2-1, is DAGVTQSPTHLIKTRGQQVTLRCSPKSGHDTVSWYQQALGQGPQFIFQYYEEEERQRGNFPDRFSGHQFPNYSSELNVNALLLGDSALYLCASSLKAGMQFFGPGTRLTVL.

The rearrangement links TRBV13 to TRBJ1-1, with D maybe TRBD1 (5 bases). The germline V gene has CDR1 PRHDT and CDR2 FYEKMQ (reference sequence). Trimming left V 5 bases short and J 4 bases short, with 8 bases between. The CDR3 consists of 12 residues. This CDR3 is CASSPGVTEAFF. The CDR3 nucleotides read TGTGCCAGCAGCCCGGGGGTCACTGAAGCTTTCTTT.

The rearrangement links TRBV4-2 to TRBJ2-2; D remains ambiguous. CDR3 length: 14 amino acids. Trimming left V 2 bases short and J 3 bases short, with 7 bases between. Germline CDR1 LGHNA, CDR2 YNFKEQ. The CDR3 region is CASSQYSYTGELFF. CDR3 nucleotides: TGTGCCAGCAGCCAATACTCGTACACCGGGGAGCTGTTTTTT.

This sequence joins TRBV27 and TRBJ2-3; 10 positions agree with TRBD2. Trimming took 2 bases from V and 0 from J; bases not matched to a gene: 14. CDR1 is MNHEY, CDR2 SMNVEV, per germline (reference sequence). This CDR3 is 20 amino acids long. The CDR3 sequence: CASSLIWLAGESDSTDTQYF. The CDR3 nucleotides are TGTGCCAGCAGTTTAATCTGGCTAGCGGGGGAGTCGGATAGCACAGATACGCAGTATTTT.

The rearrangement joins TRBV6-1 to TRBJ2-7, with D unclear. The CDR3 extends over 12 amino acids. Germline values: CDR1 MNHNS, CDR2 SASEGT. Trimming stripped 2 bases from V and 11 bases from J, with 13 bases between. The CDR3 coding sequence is TGTGCCAGCAGTGAAATGGCGGCAGAAGAGTACTTC. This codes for CASSEMAAEEYF.

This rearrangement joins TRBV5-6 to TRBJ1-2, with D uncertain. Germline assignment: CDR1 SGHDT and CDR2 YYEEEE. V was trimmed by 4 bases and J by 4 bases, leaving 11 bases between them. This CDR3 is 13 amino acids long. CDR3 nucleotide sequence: TGTGCCAGCAGCCCGGGTCTAATCTATGGCTACACCTTC. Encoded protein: CASSPGLIYGYTF. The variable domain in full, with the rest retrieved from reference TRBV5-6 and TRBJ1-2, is DAGVTQSPTHLIKTRGQQVTLRCSPKSGHDTVSWYQQALGQGPQFIFQYYEEEERQRGNFPDRFSGHQFPNYSSELNVNALLLGDSALYLCASSPGLIYGYTFGSGTRLTVV.

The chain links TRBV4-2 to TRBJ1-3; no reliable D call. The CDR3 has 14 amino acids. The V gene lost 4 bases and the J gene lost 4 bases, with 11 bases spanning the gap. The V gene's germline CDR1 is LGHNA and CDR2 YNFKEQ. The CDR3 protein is CASSPKLRGNTIYF. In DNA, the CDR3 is TGTGCCAGCAGCCCAAAACTGCGGGGAAACACCATATATTTT.

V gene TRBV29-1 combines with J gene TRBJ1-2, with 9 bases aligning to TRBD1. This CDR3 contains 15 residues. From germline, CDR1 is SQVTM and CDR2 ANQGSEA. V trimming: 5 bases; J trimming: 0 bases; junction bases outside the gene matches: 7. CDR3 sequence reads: CSVLTGGMTNYGYTF. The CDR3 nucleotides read TGCAGCGTTTTGACAGGGGGAATGACTAACTATGGCTACACCTTC.

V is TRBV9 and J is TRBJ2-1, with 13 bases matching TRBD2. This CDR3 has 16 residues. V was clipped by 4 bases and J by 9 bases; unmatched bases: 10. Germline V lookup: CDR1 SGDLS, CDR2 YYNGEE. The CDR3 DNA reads TGTGCCAGCAGCAAAGGGACTAGCGGGATATTTGGTGAGCAGTTCTTC. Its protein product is CASSKGTSGIFGEQFF.